The 14 T cell receptor beta chains below come from one sample, sequenced in a study of response to subunit inactivated influenza vaccine. In TCRdb, the RT-PCR reads were re-called with MiXCR into one record per CDR3 protein. The data contain approximately 530,000 distinct CDR3 sequences, approximately 7.7% of them singletons. The sample consisted of PBMCs from blood, taken approximately 25 months after vaccination. All receptors come from a man between 50 and 69 years old who received an inactivated influenza vaccine.

This clonotype was found a few times. This chain uses TRBV20-1 with TRBJ2-7; 7 nucleotides match TRBD2. V was pared by 3 bases and J by 4 bases, with 6 bases of the junction left unmatched. This CDR3 has 13 residues. CDR1 and CDR2 from the germline V gene are DFQATT and SNEGSKA (reference sequence). This CDR3 reads CSARGRDRYEQYF. For the CDR3, the DNA is TGCAGTGCTAGGGGGAGGGATCGGTACGAGCAGTACTTC.

This clonotype was detected a few times. V and J are TRBV9 and TRBJ2-3, with D possibly matching TRBD2 (6 bases). The germline gives CDR1 SGDLS, CDR2 YYNGEE. The CDR3 is 15 residues long. Trimming took 2 bases from V and 0 from J, leaving 10 bases between them. The CDR3 DNA follows: TGTGCCAGCAGCGTGGCGGGGTATAGCACAGATACGCAGTATTTT. It codes for CASSVAGYSTDTQYF.

This clonotype has ten or more counts. J is TRBJ2-5 and V is TRBV3-1; 7 nucleotides agree with TRBD2. Germline CDR1 reads LGHDT; CDR2 reads YNNKEL (reference sequence). This CDR3 is built from 16 residues. Unmatched junction bases numbered 9, after V lost 0 bases and J lost 5 bases. The CDR3 nucleotides are TGTGCCAGCAGCCAAGAGTTGCGGGGGAATTTGGAGACCCAGTACTTC. Its protein product is CASSQELRGNLETQYF.

The rearrangement uses TRBV5-1 and TRBJ1-1; 9 bases agree with TRBD1. The junction had 6 bases not matched to a gene; V was cut back by 6 bases and J by 0 bases. CDR1 SGHRS and CDR2 YFSETQ come from the germline V gene. This CDR3 has 15 residues. The CDR3: CASTTGTGMNTEAFF. The CDR3 DNA is TGCGCCAGCACCACCGGGACAGGGATGAACACTGAAGCTTTCTTT.

This clonotype was detected many times. The chain links TRBV20-1 to TRBJ1-1, with 9 positions matching TRBD1. Germline loops: CDR1 DFQATT, CDR2 SNEGSKA (reference sequence). This CDR3 has 18 residues. The V gene end was trimmed by 1 base and the J gene end by 1 base; junction bases not matched to a gene: 13. The CDR3 sequence is CSARGFNRGHSANTEAFF. The CDR3, as DNA: TGCAGTGCTAGAGGATTTAACAGGGGGCACTCCGCGAACACTGAAGCTTTCTTT.

V and J are TRBV12-3 or TRBV12-4 and TRBJ1-2; D unresolved. This CDR3 comprises 12 residues. The ends were cut back, 3 bases at V and 8 bases at J, with 10 bases in the middle. The CDR3 region has the DNA TGTGCCAGCAGTTTTGAGGTGGGGGGCTACACCTTC. It is translated as CASSFEVGGYTF.

There are a few counts of this clonotype. The V and J genes are TRBV6-1 and TRBJ2-1; 15 nucleotides align to TRBD2. Unmatched junction bases numbered 5, after V lost 6 bases and J lost 5 bases. This CDR3 contains 16 residues. Per the germline V gene, CDR1 is MNHNS and CDR2 is SASEGT. The CDR3 DNA sequence: TGTGCCAGCAGGGGGACTAGCGGGAGGAACCACAATGAGCAGTTCTTC. It codes for CASRGTSGRNHNEQFF.

The J gene is TRBJ2-1, the V gene TRBV20-1; 7 bases agree with TRBD2. This CDR3 spans 14 amino acids. Germline V gene data show CDR1 as DFQATT and CDR2 as SNEGSKA (reference sequence). Losses at the gene ends were 7 bases for V and 1 base for J; bases not matched to a gene: 7. The CDR3 sequence is CSVPSGRSYNEQFF. The CDR3 bases are TGCAGTGTCCCTAGCGGTAGATCCTACAATGAGCAGTTCTTC.

The chain joins TRBV15 to TRBJ2-1; no clear D. Looked up from germline, CDR1 is LNHNV and CDR2 is YYDKDF (reference sequence). The CDR3 extends over 15 amino acids. The V gene lost 0 bases and the J gene lost 6 bases, with 12 bases spanning the gap. The CDR3 sequence: CATSRDQYLVNEQFF. The CDR3 DNA reads TGTGCCACCAGCAGAGATCAGTATCTGGTCAATGAGCAGTTCTTC.

In its sample, this clonotype was seen a few times. The chain is built from TRBV12-3 or TRBV12-4 and TRBJ1-5; tentatively, D is TRBD1 (5 bases). This CDR3 contains 15 residues. The V gene lost 3 bases and the J gene lost 1 base, with 10 bases spanning the gap. CDR3 residues: CASSFVGGSNQPQHF. The CDR3 nucleotides read TGTGCCAGCAGTTTTGTGGGGGGAAGCAATCAGCCCCAGCATTTT.

The rearrangement joins TRBV5-5 to TRBJ2-1; possible D gene TRBD2, 7 bases. V lost 0 bases, J lost 6 bases, and 16 bases lay in between. The CDR3 length is 16 residues. Germline CDR1 and CDR2: SGHKS and YYEKEE (reference sequence). The CDR3 bases are TGTGCCAGCAGCTTGGGGCCAGGGGAGGGATTCAATGAGCAGTTCTTC. It translates to CASSLGPGEGFNEQFF.

The gene calls are TRBV5-5 and TRBJ2-4; D possibly corresponds to TRBD2 (6 bases). The CDR3 loop spans 16 amino acids. Germline V gene data show CDR1 as SGHKS and CDR2 as YYEKEE (reference sequence). V was pared by 0 bases and J by 3 bases, with 13 bases between. DNA for the CDR3: TGTGCCAGCAGCTTGGTAGCTAGCGTGGTCAAAAACATTCAGTACTTC. It specifies CASSLVASVVKNIQYF.

This clonotype appeared a few times. The chain carries TRBV7-2 and TRBJ2-7; 7 nucleotides line up with TRBD2. CDR3 length equals 15 residues. The trim removed 1 base at V and 3 bases at J, leaving 6 bases unmatched. The germline V gene encodes CDR1 SGHTA and CDR2 FQGNSA. CDR3 region: CASSLGSGTGYEQYF. CDR3 DNA: TGTGCCAGCAGCTTAGGGAGCGGGACGGGCTACGAGCAGTACTTC.

The V gene is TRBV28, the J gene TRBJ2-7; 14 nucleotides align to TRBD2. Germline CDR1 and CDR2: MDHEN and SYDVKM. Trimming removed 6 bases from V and 5 bases from J; junction bases left unmatched: 12. CDR3 length equals 17 residues. The chain's CDR3 is CASRSSGTSGRRNEQYF. CDR3 sequence (DNA): TGTGCCAGCAGGTCCTCGGGGACTAGCGGGAGAAGGAACGAGCAGTACTTC.